The rows below give T cell receptor beta chains drawn from one sample of a study of blood T cell repertoires in COVID-19. This table comes from immunoSEQ multiplex PCR, and its TCRdb copy is limited to in-frame clones, with some not included. The repertoire holds 150,000 to 200,000 clones, with roughly 86% as singletons. Sequencing was performed on peripheral blood. All receptors come from a man aged 70 or older with acute or convalescent COVID-19. Both conserved end residues are part of each CDR3. D genes are given only for firm matches. Part of the rows lack a size; the others show once, few, many or a class for expanded clones.

TRBD2	TRBV10-3	TRBJ2-1	once	16	CAISEYGLASYNEQFF	TGTGCCATCAGTGAGTACGGACTAGCTTCCTACAATGAGCAGTTCTTC
NA	TRBV11-2	TRBJ2-7	few	15	CASSLERLSSYEQYF	TGTGCCAGCAGCTTAGAGCGTTTAAGCTCCTACGAGCAGTACTTC
NA	TRBV5-1	TRBJ1-6	few	14	CASSPQGNNSPLHF	TGCGCCAGCAGTCCGCAGGGGAACAATTCACCCCTCCACTTT
NA	TRBV7-6	TRBJ1-2	NA	12	CASSPHRDGYTF	TGTGCCAGCAGCCCCCACAGGGATGGCTACACCTTC
NA	TRBV18	TRBJ1-3	NA	14	CASSPTGSWNTIYF	TGTGCCAGCTCACCTACAGGGAGTTGGAACACCATATATTTT
NA	TRBV7-8	TRBJ2-4	NA	14	CASSPRWSENIQYF	TGTGCCAGCAGCCCCCGATGGAGTGAAAACATTCAGTACTTC
NA	TRBV2	TRBJ2-1	NA	15	CASRLGESSYNEQFF	TGTGCCAGCAGACTTGGGGAGAGCTCCTACAATGAGCAGTTCTTC
TRBD1	TRBV3-1/TRBV3-2	TRBJ2-5	NA	14	CASRVTGGQETQYF	TGTGCCAGCAGAGTGACAGGGGGCCAAGAGACCCAGTACTTC
TRBD1	TRBV3-1/TRBV3-2	TRBJ1-3	few	16	CASSQYYRGDGNTIYF	TGTGCCAGCAGCCAATACTACAGGGGGGATGGAAACACCATATATTTT
NA	TRBV5-6	TRBJ2-3	few	14	CASSLTSLEDTQYF	TGTGCCAGCAGCTTAACTAGTCTGGAAGATACGCAGTATTTT
TRBD1	TRBV27	TRBJ1-5	NA	14	CASSRTGGDQPQHF	TGTGCCAGCAGTAGGACAGGGGGGGATCAGCCCCAGCATTTT
TRBD1	TRBV11-2	TRBJ2-7	once	15	CASSFGTGDWFEQYF	TGTGCCAGCAGCTTTGGGACAGGGGATTGGTTCGAGCAGTACTTC
NA	TRBV6-5	TRBJ2-7	NA	14	CASSLGRGSYEQYF	TGTGCCAGCAGTCTGGGGCGGGGTAGCTACGAGCAGTACTTC
TRBD1	TRBV30	TRBJ1-5	NA	14	CAWSITGGWQPQHF	TGTGCCTGGAGTATCACAGGGGGCTGGCAGCCCCAGCATTTT
NA	TRBV4-1	TRBJ1-5	NA	14	CASSQGSRGATQHF	TGCGCCAGCAGCCAAGGGAGCAGGGGTGCGACCCAGCATTTT
NA	TRBV29-1	TRBJ1-1	NA	10	CSAAVTEAFF	TGCAGCGCAGCCGTCACTGAAGCTTTCTTT
NA	TRBV18	TRBJ1-2	once	13	CASSPDRHYGYTF	TGTGCCAGCTCACCTGACAGACATTATGGCTACACCTTC
NA	TRBV28	TRBJ2-3	NA	15	CASSPNYQGTDTQYF	TGTGCCAGCAGTCCCAACTACCAAGGCACAGATACGCAGTATTTT
NA	TRBV27	TRBJ2-7	NA	13	CASSVGSSYEQYF	TGTGCCAGCTCCGTAGGGAGCTCCTACGAGCAGTACTTC
TRBD2	TRBV6-5	TRBJ2-3	few	15	CASSPGTSSSLTQYF	TGTGCCAGCAGTCCAGGGACTAGTAGTAGTCTTACGCAGTATTTT
TRBD2	TRBV10-3	TRBJ2-1	NA	16	CAIAVGGGNSYNEQFF	TGTGCCATCGCCGTCGGGGGGGGAAACTCCTACAATGAGCAGTTCTTC
NA	TRBV6-5	TRBJ1-5	NA	13	CASSLRSSQPQHF	TGTGCCAGCAGTTTAAGGAGCAGTCAGCCCCAGCATTTT
TRBD2	TRBV28	TRBJ2-1	NA	16	CASSTPRGTSVGEQFF	TGTGCCAGCAGCACCCCTCGGGGGACTAGTGTGGGTGAGCAGTTCTTC